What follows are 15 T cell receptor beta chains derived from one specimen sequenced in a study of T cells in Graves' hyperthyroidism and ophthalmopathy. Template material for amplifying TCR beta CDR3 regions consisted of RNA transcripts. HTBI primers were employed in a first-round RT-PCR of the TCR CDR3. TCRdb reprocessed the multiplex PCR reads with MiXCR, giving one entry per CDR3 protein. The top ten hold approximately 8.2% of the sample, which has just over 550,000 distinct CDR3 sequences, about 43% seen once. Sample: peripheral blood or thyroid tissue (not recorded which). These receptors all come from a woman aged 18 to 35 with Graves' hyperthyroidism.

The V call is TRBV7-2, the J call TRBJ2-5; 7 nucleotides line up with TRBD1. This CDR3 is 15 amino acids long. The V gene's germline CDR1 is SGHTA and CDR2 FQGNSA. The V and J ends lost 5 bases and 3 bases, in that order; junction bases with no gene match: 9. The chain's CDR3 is CASSLDTGTEETQYF. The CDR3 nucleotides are TGTGCCAGCAGCCTGGACACTGGGACAGAAGAGACCCAGTACTTC.

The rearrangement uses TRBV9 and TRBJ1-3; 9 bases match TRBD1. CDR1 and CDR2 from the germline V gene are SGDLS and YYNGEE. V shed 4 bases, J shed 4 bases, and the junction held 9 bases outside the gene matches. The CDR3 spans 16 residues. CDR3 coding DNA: TGTGCCAGCAGCCAAGCCGGGACAGGGAGGGGAAACACCATATATTTT. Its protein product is CASSQAGTGRGNTIYF.

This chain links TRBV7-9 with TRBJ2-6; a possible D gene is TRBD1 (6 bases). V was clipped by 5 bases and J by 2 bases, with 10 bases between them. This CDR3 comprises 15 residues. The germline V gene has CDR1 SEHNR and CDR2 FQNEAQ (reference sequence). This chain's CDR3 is CASSTRGTGANVLTF. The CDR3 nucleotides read TGTGCCAGCAGCACTAGGGGGACTGGGGCCAACGTCCTGACTTTC.

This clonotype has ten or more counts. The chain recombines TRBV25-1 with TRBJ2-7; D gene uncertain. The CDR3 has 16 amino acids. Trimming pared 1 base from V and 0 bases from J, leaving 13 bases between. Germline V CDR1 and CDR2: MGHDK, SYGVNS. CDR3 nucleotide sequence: TGTGCCAGCAGTGAATGGGGAACAGAGAGCTCCTACGAGCAGTACTTC. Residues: CASSEWGTESSYEQYF.

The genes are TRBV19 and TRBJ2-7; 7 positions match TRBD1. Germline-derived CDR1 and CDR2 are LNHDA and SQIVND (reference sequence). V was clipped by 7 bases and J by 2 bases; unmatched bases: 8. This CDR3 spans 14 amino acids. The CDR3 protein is CASNRDSATYEQYF. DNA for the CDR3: TGTGCCAGTAACCGGGACAGCGCAACCTACGAGCAGTACTTC.

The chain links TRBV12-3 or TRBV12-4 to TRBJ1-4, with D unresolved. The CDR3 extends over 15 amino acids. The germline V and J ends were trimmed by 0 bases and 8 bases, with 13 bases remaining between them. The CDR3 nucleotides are TGTGCCAGCAGTTTAGCGGACCGGCGGTGGGAAAAACTGTTTTTT. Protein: CASSLADRRWEKLFF.

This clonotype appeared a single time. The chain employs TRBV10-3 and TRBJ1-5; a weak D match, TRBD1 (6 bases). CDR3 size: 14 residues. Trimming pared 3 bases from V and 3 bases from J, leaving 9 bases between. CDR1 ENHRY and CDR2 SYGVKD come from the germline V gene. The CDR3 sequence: CAISETGYNQPQHF. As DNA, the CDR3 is TGTGCCATCAGTGAAACAGGGTACAATCAGCCCCAGCATTTT.

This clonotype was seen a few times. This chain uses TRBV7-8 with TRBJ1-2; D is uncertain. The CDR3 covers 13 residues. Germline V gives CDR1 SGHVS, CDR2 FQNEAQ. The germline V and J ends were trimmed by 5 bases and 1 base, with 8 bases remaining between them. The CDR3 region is CASSPFSNYGYTF. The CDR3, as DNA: TGTGCCAGCAGCCCTTTCAGTAACTATGGCTACACCTTC.

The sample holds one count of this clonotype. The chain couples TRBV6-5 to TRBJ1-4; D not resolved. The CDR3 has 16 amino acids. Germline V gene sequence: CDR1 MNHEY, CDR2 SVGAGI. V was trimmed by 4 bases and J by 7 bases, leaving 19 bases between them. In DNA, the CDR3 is TGTGCCAGCAGTTCCGAAAGGTACCAGGAAAGTGAAAAACTGTTTTTT. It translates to CASSSERYQESEKLFF.

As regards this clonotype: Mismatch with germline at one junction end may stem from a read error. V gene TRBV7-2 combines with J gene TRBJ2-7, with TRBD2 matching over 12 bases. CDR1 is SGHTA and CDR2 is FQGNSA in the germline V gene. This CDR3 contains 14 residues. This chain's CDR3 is CASGTSGRSHEQYF. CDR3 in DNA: TGCGCCAGCGGTACTAGCGGGAGGTCCCACGAGCAGTACTTC.

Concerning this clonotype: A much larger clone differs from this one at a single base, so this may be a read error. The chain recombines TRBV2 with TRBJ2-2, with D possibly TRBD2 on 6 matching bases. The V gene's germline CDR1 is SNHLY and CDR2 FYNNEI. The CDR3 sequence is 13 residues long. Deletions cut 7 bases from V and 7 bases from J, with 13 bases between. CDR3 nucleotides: TGTGCCAGCATGAGGTTGGGGGGCGGGGAGCTGTTTTTT. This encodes CASMRLGGGELFF.

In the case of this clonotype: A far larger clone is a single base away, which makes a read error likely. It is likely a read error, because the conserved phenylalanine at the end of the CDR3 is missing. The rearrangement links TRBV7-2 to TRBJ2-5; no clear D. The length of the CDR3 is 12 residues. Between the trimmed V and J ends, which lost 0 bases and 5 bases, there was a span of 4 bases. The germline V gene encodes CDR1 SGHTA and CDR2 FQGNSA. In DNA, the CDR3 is TGTGCCAGCAGCTTAGCACTTGAGACCCAGTACCTC. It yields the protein CASSLALETQYL.

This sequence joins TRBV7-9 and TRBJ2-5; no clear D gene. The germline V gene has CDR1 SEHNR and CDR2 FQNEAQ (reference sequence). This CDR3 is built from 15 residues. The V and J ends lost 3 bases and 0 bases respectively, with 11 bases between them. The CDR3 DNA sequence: TGTGCCAGCAGCTTCAGGACGGCGGACCAAGAGACCCAGTACTTC. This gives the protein CASSFRTADQETQYF.

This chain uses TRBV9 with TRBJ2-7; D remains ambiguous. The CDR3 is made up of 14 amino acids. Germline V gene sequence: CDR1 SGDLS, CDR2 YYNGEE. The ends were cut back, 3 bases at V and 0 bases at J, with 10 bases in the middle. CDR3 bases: TGTGCCAGCAGCGGCCGATTCACCTCCTACGAGCAGTACTTC. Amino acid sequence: CASSGRFTSYEQYF.

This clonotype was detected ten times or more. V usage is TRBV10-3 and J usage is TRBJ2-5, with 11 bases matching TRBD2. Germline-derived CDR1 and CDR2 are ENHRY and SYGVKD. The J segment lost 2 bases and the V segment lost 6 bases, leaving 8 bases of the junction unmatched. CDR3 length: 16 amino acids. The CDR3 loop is CAIRLGTSGRQETQYF. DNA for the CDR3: TGTGCCATCAGACTCGGGACTAGCGGAAGACAAGAGACCCAGTACTTC.